The 5 T cell receptor delta chains listed next were all sequenced from one sample in a study of γδ T cells in repeated Plasmodium falciparum infection. Flow sorting of PBMC yielded separate Vgamma9/Vdelta2+ and Vdelta2-negative gammadelta T cell populations for bulk repertoire analysis. TCRdb re-called the multiplex PCR reads via CATT. The sample carries around 82,000 delta-chain clones, roughly 1.4% recorded once. Sequencing used gamma-delta T cells from blood. These TCRs come from a pool of human donors (malaria-infected and uninfected, not separated).

In this sample, this clone turned up many times. Other DNA sequences from this sample encode an identical CDR3 as well. The chain has TRDV2 and TRDJ1, with 11 bases fitting TRDD3. V dropped 4 bases and J dropped 1; count of bases not matched to a gene: 7. The germline V gene encodes CDR1 GEAIGNYY and CDR2 EKD. CDR3 size: 16 residues. In DNA form, the CDR3 reads TGTGCCTGTGAGGCTGGGGGATACCTCGGCACCGATAAACTCATCTTT. The encoded protein is CACEAGGYLGTDKLIF.

Of note for this clone: The TCRdb protein, from a much larger clone, departs from this DNA's translation at residue 14, likely by read error; the protein shown derives from the DNA. CDR3 sequence reads: CACGYRARGMDVDRDKLIF. CDR3 nucleotide sequence: TGTGCCTGTGGATACCGGGCTCGGGGGATGGACGTCGATAGGGATAAACTCATCTTT. The rearrangement uses TRDV2 and TRDJ1, with TRDD3 identical over 7 bases. TCRdb is silent on the J gene; assignment here came from matching the DNA to germline. Trimming removed 5 bases from V and 5 bases from J; junction bases left unmatched: 25. The CDR3 is 19 residues long. The germline gives CDR1 GEAIGNYY, CDR2 EKD.

This clone was observed a handful of times. This chain links TRDV1 with TRDJ1; unclear D gene. Trimming pared 2 bases from V and 8 bases from J, leaving 6 bases between. The CDR3 totals 11 residues. Germline V gene data show CDR1 as TSWWSYY and CDR2 as QGS. The CDR3 protein is CALGEGRKLIF. CDR3 DNA: TGTGCTCTTGGGGAAGGCAGGAAACTCATCTTT.

This clone was recorded a few times. The TCRdb record carries a much larger clone's protein, which differs from this DNA's translation at residue 13; a read error is the likely cause, and the protein listed here is the DNA translation. The chain has TRDV2 and TRDJ1; 9 bases agree with TRDD3. The J gene comes from matching the DNA to germline here; TCRdb lacks it. J was trimmed by 3 bases and V by 0 bases; bases with no gene match: 13. Germline CDR1 reads GEAIGNYY; CDR2 reads EKD. CDR3 size: 18 residues. Written as DNA, the CDR3 is TGTGCCTGTGACACCGTGGCCGAGGGGATACGGCACGCCGATAAACTCATCTTT. The encoded protein is CACDTVAEGIRHADKLIF.

This clone has at least ten counts. A read error likely explains this, since a far larger clone differs by one base. The sample has other DNA sequences that encode this CDR3 too. This chain links TRDV1 with TRDJ1, with 8 bases matching TRDD3. No J gene is reported in TCRdb; it was inferred here by comparing the DNA with germline. The germline V gene has CDR1 TSWWSYY and CDR2 QGS. CDR3 length: 18 residues. The CDR3 region has the DNA TGCGCTCTTGGGGAACGCCTACTCCAGTACTGGGGGGGTGATAAACTCATCTTT. Encoded protein: CALGERLLQYWGGDKLIF.